This TCR beta chain was profiled in a study of OX40 agonist ivuxolimab in advanced cancers. Study in general: Prior anti-PD-1, anti-PD-L1 or anti-CTLA-4 therapy did not bar entry, and more than 35% had some.

Libraries were prepared by immunoSEQ multiplex PCR; TCRdb keeps only in-frame clonotypes and omits some of them. The table has about 49,000 clones, 85% seen once. The V gene lost 0 bases and the J gene lost 5 bases, with 11 bases spanning the gap. Germline V gene data show CDR1 as SGDLS and CDR2 as YYNGEE. The CDR3 is made up of 15 amino acids. Of note for this clone: The antigen remains unidentified.

Study-level results: The antigen specificity of the peripheral T cells (those that were expanded) was not determined. Partial responders at 0.1-3.0 mg/kg had among the lowest clonal expansion. CD8+ T cells (on average) carried more expanded clones than CD4+ T cells.

The sequenced sample was CD4+ or CD8+ T cells sorted from blood, obtained in a trial of the OX40 agonist ivuxolimab. The chain combines TRBV9 with TRBJ2-2, with TRBD1 as a possible D gene (5 bases). This receptor was obtained from an adult with an advanced solid tumor such as melanoma, head and neck, liver or kidney cancer. CDR3 DNA sequence: TGTGCCAGCAGCGTAGACACAGGTTCTACCGGGGAGCTGTTTTTT. Encoded protein: CASSVDTGSTGELFF.